These 5 T cell receptor beta chains were sequenced from one sample in a study of blood T cells in healthy people across ages. The authors ran a second PCR of about 6 to 11 cycles using a sample-barcoded 5' primer and a J-beta primer mix. TCRdb independently ran MiXCR on the 5' RACE reads; one entry per CDR3 protein. Altogether under 2,000,000 distinct CDR3 sequences are present, roughly 52% being singletons, with the ten largest covering around 2.1%. The sequenced sample consisted of blood. All receptors derive from a woman between 40 and 55 years old in good health.

The chain joins TRBV19 to TRBJ2-4, with D perhaps TRBD1 or TRBD2 (6 bases each). V lost 7 bases and J 2 bases, leaving 15 bases between the germline ends. The CDR3 is 15 amino acids. In germline, CDR1 is LNHDA, CDR2 SQIVND (reference sequence). The CDR3 protein is CASTGGGSSKNIQYF. CDR3 nucleotide sequence: TGTGCCAGTACCGGAGGGGGGAGTTCCAAAAACATTCAGTACTTC. Variable domain in full (rest from reference TRBV19 and TRBJ2-4): DGGITQSPKYLFRKEGQNVTLSCEQNLNHDAMYWYRQDPGQGLRLIYYSQIVNDFQKGDIAEGYSVSREKKESFPLTVTSAQKNPTAFYLCASTGGGSSKNIQYFGAGTRLSVL.

The chain joins TRBV4-1 to TRBJ2-1, with a possible D match to TRBD1 (6 bases). The CDR3 is 16 residues long. CDR1 MGHRA and CDR2 YSYEKL come from the germline V gene. The V and J ends lost 3 bases and 3 bases respectively, with 15 bases between them. The chain's CDR3 is CASSQQTTGIYNEQFF. In nucleotides, the CDR3 is TGCGCCAGCAGCCAGCAGACAACAGGGATCTACAATGAGCAGTTCTTC.

V usage is TRBV20-1 and J usage is TRBJ2-1, with a possible D match to TRBD2 (5 bases). The CDR3 loop spans 16 amino acids. Germline loops: CDR1 DFQATT, CDR2 SNEGSKA (reference sequence). Trimming shortened V by 4 bases and J by 10 bases, and 26 bases separated the two germline ends. The CDR3 sequence: CSATSSGAAVGLEQFF. CDR3 nucleotides: TGCAGTGCTACCTCCAGCGGCGCCGCGGTCGGGTTAGAGCAGTTCTTC.

This clonotype appeared a few times. V gene TRBV4-3 combines with J gene TRBJ2-7, with unresolved D. This CDR3 region has 15 residues. CDR1 is LGHNA and CDR2 is YSLEER in the germline V gene. V was clipped by 4 bases and J by 3 bases, with 16 bases between them. The CDR3, as DNA: TGCGCCAGCAGCCGGTTGGGCAGGACGGACTACGAGCAGTACTTC. This encodes CASSRLGRTDYEQYF.

This sequence joins TRBV25-1 and TRBJ1-1; D is unclear. Germline lookup yields CDR1 MGHDK and CDR2 SYGVNS. V lost 2 bases and J lost 5, with 9 bases in between. The CDR3 sequence is 13 residues long. DNA for the CDR3: TGTGCCAGCAGTGAAGTCGGAGATACTGAAGCTTTCTTT. It codes for CASSEVGDTEAFF.